The T cell receptor (beta chain) under discussion was sequenced for a study of T-cell memory formation after mild COVID-19. General study points: Contracting clones localized mainly to CM and EM when CD4+ and mainly to EMRA when CD8+. Clones shrinking from day 15 to 85 showed even CD4/CD8 mixes; later expanders tilted CD4+. That cross-reactive memory joined was suggested by some responding clones appearing in pre-infection memory.

TCRdb fed the 5' RACE reads into MiXCR, producing one record per CDR3 protein. This table has about 100,000 distinct CDR3 sequences, 11% appearing once. Trimming took off 0 bases at V and 6 bases at J, with 15 bases between the two ends. This CDR3 spans 16 amino acids. Germline V gene sequence: CDR1 KGHDR, CDR2 SFDVKD. The sample holds a few counts of this clonotype. Its antigen is undetermined. The specimen was PBMCs or a T cell subset sorted from them (not recorded which). The TCR originated in a man aged 18 to 29 who had mild COVID-19 (a few samples of this study predate the infection). Cell type and time point are not known. V usage is TRBV24-1 and J usage is TRBJ2-3; the D call may be TRBD1 or TRBD2 (5 bases each). DNA for the CDR3: TGTGCCACCAGTGATTTGACCGACGGGGCAGCCGATACGCAGTATTTT. This gives the protein CATSDLTDGAADTQYF.